This is a list of T cell receptor beta chains from one sample in a study of blood T cell repertoires in COVID-19. Method: immunoSEQ multiplex PCR; TCRdb's copy keeps in-frame clones and lacks some. The sample lists 16,000 or so clones, 80% to 90% occurring once. Specimen: peripheral blood. Every receptor here comes from a man aged 80 or over with acute or convalescent COVID-19. CDR3s include the opening cysteine and the closing phenylalanine or tryptophan. D genes are given only for firm matches. Clone size is given for some rows only: seen once, a few or many times, or a class if the clone is expanded.

j_gene: TRBJ1-1; d_gene: .; abundance: .; v_gene: TRBV9; CDR3nt: TGTGCCAGCAGCCCCGGGGTGAACACTGAAGCTTTCTTT; CDR3aa: CASSPGVNTEAFF
j_gene: TRBJ2-4; d_gene: TRBD1; abundance: .; v_gene: TRBV7-2; CDR3nt: TGTGCCAGCAGCTTACAGGGGGCGCTGGATGACATTCAGTACTTC; CDR3aa: CASSLQGALDDIQYF
j_gene: TRBJ1-1; d_gene: .; abundance: once; v_gene: TRBV11-2; CDR3nt: TGTGCCAGCAGCTTCAACAGCAACACTGAAGCTTTCTTT; CDR3aa: CASSFNSNTEAFF
j_gene: TRBJ1-1; d_gene: TRBD1; abundance: .; v_gene: TRBV30; CDR3nt: TGTGCCTGGAGTGTTAAGACAGGGATGAACACTGAAGCTTTCTTT; CDR3aa: CAWSVKTGMNTEAFF
j_gene: TRBJ1-5; d_gene: TRBD1; abundance: .; v_gene: TRBV25-1; CDR3nt: TGTGCCAGCAGTCCGACCGACAGGGGAGTTAGCAATCAGCCCCAGCATTTT; CDR3aa: CASSPTDRGVSNQPQHF
j_gene: TRBJ1-4; d_gene: .; abundance: .; v_gene: TRBV5-1; CDR3nt: TGCGCCAGCAGCTTGGCAGGGAACTGGGGTAATGAAAAACTGTTTTTT; CDR3aa: CASSLAGNWGNEKLFF
j_gene: TRBJ2-7; d_gene: .; abundance: .; v_gene: TRBV6-5; CDR3nt: TGTGCCAGCAGTCCCCAAGGTGGGCCCTACGAGCAGTACTTC; CDR3aa: CASSPQGGPYEQYF
j_gene: TRBJ1-1; d_gene: .; abundance: .; v_gene: TRBV19; CDR3nt: TGTGCCAGTAATACCCCGGGCAGGGACACTGAAGCTTTCTTT; CDR3aa: CASNTPGRDTEAFF
j_gene: TRBJ2-7; d_gene: TRBD2; abundance: .; v_gene: TRBV7-2; CDR3nt: TGTGCCAGCAGCGCCGGGACTAGCAGGTCCTACGAGCAGTACTTC; CDR3aa: CASSAGTSRSYEQYF
j_gene: TRBJ2-5; d_gene: TRBD1; abundance: .; v_gene: TRBV7-3; CDR3nt: TGTGCCAGCAGCTTATCTCCGGGACAGAAAGAGACCCAGTACTTC; CDR3aa: CASSLSPGQKETQYF
j_gene: TRBJ2-1; d_gene: TRBD1; abundance: .; v_gene: TRBV5-1; CDR3nt: TGCGCCAGCAGCTTCACCTCGCCGGGACAGGGGAACTACAATGAGCAGTTCTTC; CDR3aa: CASSFTSPGQGNYNEQFF
j_gene: TRBJ1-6; d_gene: .; abundance: .; v_gene: TRBV29-1; CDR3nt: TGCAGCGCCGGACAGAACTATAATTCACCCCTCCACTTT; CDR3aa: CSAGQNYNSPLHF
j_gene: TRBJ2-3; d_gene: TRBD2; abundance: .; v_gene: TRBV29-1; CDR3nt: TGCAGCGTTGACGGGGCTAGCGGGAGCACAGATACGCAGTATTTT; CDR3aa: CSVDGASGSTDTQYF
j_gene: TRBJ2-7; d_gene: .; abundance: .; v_gene: TRBV4-1; CDR3nt: TGCGCCAGCAGCCAAGCTCAGGGCTACGAGCAGTACTTC; CDR3aa: CASSQAQGYEQYF